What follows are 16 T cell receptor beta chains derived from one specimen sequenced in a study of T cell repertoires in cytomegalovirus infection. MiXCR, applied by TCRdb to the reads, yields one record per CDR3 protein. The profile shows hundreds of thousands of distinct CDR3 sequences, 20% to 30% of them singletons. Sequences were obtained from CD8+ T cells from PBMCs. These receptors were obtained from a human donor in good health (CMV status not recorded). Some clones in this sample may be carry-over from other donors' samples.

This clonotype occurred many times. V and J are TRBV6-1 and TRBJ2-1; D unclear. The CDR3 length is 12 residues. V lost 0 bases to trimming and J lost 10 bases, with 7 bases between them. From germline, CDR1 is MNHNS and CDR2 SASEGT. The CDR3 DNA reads TGTGCCAGCAGTGAAGCGGCGAGAGAGCAGTTCTTC. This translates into CASSEAAREQFF.

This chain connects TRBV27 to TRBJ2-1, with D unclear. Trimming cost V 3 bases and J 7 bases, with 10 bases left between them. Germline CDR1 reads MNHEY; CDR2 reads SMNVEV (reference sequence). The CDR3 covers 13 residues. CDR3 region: CASSFSSANEQFF. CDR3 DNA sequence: TGTGCCAGCAGTTTCTCCTCGGCGAATGAGCAGTTCTTC.

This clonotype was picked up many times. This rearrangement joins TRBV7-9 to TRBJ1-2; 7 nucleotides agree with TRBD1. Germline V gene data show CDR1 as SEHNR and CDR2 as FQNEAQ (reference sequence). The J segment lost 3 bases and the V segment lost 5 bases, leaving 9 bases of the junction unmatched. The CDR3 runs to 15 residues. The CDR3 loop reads CASSRQIGTDYGYTF. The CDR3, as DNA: TGTGCCAGCAGCAGACAGATCGGGACAGACTATGGCTACACCTTC. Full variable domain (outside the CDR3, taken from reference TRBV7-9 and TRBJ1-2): DTGVSQNPRHKITKRGQNVTFRCDPISEHNRLYWYRQTLGQGPEFLTYFQNEAQLEKSRLLSDRFSAERPKGSFSTLEIQRTEQGDSAMYLCASSRQIGTDYGYTFGSGTRLTVV.

CDR3 sequence reads: CASSLVGTQETQYF. CDR3 in DNA: TGTGCCAGCAGTTTGGTAGGGACCCAAGAGACCCAGTACTTC. This sequence joins TRBV28 and TRBJ2-5, with D perhaps assigned TRBD1 or TRBD2 (5 bases each). V lost 3 bases and J 1 base, leaving 9 bases between the germline ends. The CDR3 is 14 residues long. Looked up from germline, CDR1 is MDHEN and CDR2 is SYDVKM.

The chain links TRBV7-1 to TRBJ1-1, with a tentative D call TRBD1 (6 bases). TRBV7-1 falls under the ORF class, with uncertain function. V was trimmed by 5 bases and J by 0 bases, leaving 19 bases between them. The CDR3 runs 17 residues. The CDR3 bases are TGTGCCAGCAGCACTAACGAACCAGGGGCCCTGAACACTGAAGCTTTCTTT. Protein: CASSTNEPGALNTEAFF.

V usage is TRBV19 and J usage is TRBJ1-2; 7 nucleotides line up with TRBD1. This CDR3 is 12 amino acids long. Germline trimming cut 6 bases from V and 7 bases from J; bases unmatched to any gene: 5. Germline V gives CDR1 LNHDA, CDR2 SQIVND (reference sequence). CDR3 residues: CASSTGVPGYTF. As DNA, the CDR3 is TGTGCCAGTAGCACAGGGGTTCCTGGCTACACCTTC.

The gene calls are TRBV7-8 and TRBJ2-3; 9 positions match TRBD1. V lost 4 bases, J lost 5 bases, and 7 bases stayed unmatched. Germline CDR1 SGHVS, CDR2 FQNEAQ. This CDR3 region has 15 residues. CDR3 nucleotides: TGTGCCAGCAGCTCCACAGGGGGCATGGGAGATACGCAGTATTTT. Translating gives CASSSTGGMGDTQYF.

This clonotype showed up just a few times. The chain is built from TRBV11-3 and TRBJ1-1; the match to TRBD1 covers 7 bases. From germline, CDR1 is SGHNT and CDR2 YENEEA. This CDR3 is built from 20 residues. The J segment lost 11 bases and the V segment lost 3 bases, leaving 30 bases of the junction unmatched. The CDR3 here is CASSFLIYGLQGRPKGLAFF. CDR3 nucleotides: TGTGCCAGCAGCTTTTTGATTTATGGTCTACAGGGGCGACCGAAAGGATTGGCTTTCTTT. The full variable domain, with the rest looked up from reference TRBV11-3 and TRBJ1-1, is EAGVVQSPRYKIIEKKQPVAFWCNPISGHNTLYWYLQNLGQGPELLIRYENEEAVDDSQLPKDRFSAERLKGVDSTLKIQPAELGDSAVYLCASSFLIYGLQGRPKGLAFFGQGTRLTVV.

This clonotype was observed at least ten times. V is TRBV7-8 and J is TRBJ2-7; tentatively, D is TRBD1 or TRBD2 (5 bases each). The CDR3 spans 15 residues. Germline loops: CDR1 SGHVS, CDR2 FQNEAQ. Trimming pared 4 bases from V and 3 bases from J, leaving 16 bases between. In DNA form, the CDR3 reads TGTGCCAGCAGCTCCGCCCCCGGGGCATTCTACGAGCAGTACGTC. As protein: CASSSAPGAFYEQYV.

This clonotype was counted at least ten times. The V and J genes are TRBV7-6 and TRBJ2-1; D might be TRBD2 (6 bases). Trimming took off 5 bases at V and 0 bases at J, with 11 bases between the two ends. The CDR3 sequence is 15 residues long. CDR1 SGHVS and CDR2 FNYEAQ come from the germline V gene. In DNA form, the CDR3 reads TGTGCCAGCAGCCAACTAGCCCTCTCCTACAATGAGCAGTTCTTC. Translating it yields CASSQLALSYNEQFF.

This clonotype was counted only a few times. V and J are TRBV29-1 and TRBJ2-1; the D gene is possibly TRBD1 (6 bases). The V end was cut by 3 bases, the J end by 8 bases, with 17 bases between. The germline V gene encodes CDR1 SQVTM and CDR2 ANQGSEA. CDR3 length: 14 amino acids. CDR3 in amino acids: CSVEDSNRVYEQFF. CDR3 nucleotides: TGCAGCGTTGAGGATAGCAACAGGGTCTATGAGCAGTTCTTC.

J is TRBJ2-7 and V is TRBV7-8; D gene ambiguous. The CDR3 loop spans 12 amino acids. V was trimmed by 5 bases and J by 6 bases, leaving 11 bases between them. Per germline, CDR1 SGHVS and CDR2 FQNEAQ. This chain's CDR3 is CASSLMGSEQYV. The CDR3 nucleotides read TGTGCCAGCAGCCTGATGGGCTCCGAGCAGTACGTC.

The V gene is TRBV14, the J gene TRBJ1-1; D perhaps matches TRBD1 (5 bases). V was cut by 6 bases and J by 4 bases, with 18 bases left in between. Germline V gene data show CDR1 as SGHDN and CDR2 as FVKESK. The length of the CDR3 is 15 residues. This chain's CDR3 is CASSVSLGPGTEAFF. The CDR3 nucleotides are TGTGCCAGCAGTGTCTCTTTGGGGCCAGGCACTGAAGCTTTCTTT.

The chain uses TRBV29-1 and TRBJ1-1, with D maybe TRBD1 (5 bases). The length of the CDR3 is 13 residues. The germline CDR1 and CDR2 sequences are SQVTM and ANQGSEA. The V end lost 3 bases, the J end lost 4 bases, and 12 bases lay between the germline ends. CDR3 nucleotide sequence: TGCAGCGTTGATCAAGGGGCGGGCACTGAAGCTTTCTTT. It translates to CSVDQGAGTEAFF.

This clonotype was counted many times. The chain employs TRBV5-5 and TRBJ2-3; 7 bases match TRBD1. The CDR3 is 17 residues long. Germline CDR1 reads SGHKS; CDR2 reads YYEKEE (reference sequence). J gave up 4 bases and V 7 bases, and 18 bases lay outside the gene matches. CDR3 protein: CASGIQQGVLMADTQYF. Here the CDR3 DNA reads TGTGCCAGCGGAATACAGCAGGGGGTTTTAATGGCAGATACGCAGTATTTT.

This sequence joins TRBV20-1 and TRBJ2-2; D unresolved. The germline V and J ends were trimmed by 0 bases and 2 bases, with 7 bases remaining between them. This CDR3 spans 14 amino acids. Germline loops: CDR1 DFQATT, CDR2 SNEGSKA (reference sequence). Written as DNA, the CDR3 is TGCAGTGCTAGAGATAAGGGAAACACCGGGGAGCTGTTTTTT. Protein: CSARDKGNTGELFF.